The clone carrying this TCR beta chain was counted only a few times. Antigen specificity is unknown. This sample was included in a study of blood T cells in healthy people across ages. Study at large: Per two T cells, about one barcoded beta molecule was captured through template switching. Findings and limits, study-wide: Changes seen in expanded clonotypes were possibly confounded by donor CMV status left unknown.

A J-beta primer mix and a sample-barcoded 5' primer were used in a second PCR of roughly 6 to 11 cycles. Every single cDNA molecule received a tag from a template-switch adaptor with 12 random nucleotides. Each CDR3 protein gets one entry after TCRdb re-called the 5' RACE reads with MiXCR. This table has fewer than 1 million distinct CDR3 sequences, around 42% appearing once. PBMCs, at least 6 million per sample, were isolated. Sequenced material: blood. The TCR was taken from a man in his fifties or sixties in good health.

The CDR3 loop reads CAGQTDLTDTQYF. CDR3 in DNA: TGTGCCGGGCAGACAGACCTCACAGATACGCAGTATTTT. V is TRBV6-2 or TRBV6-3 and J is TRBJ2-3; perhaps TRBD1 as D (5 bases). Between the trimmed V and J ends, which lost 11 bases and 2 bases, there was a span of 14 bases. The germline CDR1 and CDR2 sequences are MNHEY and SVGEGT. The CDR3 length is 13 residues.